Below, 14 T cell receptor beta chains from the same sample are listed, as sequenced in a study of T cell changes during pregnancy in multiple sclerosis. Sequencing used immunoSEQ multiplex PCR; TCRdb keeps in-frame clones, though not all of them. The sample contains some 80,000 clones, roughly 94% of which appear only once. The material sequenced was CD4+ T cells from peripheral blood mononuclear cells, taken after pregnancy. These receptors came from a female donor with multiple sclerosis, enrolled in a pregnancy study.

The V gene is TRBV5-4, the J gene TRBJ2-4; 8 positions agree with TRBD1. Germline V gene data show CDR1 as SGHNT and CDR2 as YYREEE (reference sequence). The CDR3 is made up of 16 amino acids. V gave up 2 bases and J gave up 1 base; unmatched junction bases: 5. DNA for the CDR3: TGTGCCAGCAGCTTCCACCAGGGGGCGGCCAAAAACATTCAGTACTTC. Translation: CASSFHQGAAKNIQYF.

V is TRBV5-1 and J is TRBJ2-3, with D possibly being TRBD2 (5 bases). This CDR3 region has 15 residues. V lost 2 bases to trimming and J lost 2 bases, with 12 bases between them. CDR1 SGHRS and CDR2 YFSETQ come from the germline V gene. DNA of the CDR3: TGCGCCAGCAGCTTACAAGCGGCGACCACAGATACGCAGTATTTT. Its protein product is CASSLQAATTDTQYF.

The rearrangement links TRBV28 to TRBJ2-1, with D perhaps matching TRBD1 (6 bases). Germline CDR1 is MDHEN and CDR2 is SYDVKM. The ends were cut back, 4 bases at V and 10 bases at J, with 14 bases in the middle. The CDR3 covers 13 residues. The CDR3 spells CASSSPWGQEQFF. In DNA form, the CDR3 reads TGTGCCAGCAGTTCCCCCTGGGGACAAGAGCAGTTCTTC.

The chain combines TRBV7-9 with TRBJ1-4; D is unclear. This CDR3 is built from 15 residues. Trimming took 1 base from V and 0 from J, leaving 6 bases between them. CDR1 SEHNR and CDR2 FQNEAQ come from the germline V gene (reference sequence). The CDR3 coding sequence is TGTGCCAGCAGCTTAGGTACAGCAACTAATGAAAAACTGTTTTTT. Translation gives CASSLGTATNEKLFF.

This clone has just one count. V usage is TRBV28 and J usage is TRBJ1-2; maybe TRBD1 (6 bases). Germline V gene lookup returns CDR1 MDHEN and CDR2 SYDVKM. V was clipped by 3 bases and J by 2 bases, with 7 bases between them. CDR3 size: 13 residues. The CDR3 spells CASSLGHNYGYTF. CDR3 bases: TGTGCCAGCAGTTTGGGACACAACTATGGCTACACCTTC.

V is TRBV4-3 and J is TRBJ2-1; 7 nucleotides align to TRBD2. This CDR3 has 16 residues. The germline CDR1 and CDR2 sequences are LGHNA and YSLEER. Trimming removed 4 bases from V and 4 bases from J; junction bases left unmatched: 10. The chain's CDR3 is CASSPRRLAAYNEQFF. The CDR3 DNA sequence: TGCGCCAGCAGCCCACGCAGGCTAGCGGCTTACAATGAGCAGTTCTTC.

The CDR3 DNA reads as TGTGCCACCAGCAGAGATCTCAGGCCCCATAGCGGGGAGCAGTACTTC. It encodes CATSRDLRPHSGEQYF. This chain connects TRBV15 to TRBJ2-7; 7 bases are shared with TRBD2. The V segment lost 0 bases and the J segment 7 bases; nucleotides outside the gene matches: 12. The CDR3 is 16 amino acids. Germline V gene data show CDR1 as LNHNV and CDR2 as YYDKDF (reference sequence).

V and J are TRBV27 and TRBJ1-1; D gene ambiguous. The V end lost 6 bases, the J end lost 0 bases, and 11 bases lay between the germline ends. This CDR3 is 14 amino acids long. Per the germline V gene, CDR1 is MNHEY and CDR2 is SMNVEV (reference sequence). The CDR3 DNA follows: TGTGCCAGCAGAACTGGACTTATGAACACTGAAGCTTTCTTT. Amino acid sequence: CASRTGLMNTEAFF.

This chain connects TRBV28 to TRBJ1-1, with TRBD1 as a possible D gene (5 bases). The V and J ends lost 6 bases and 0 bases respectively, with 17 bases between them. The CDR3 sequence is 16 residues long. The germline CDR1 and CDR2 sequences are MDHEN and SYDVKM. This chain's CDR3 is CASSPLGEGLNTEAFF. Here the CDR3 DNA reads TGTGCCAGCAGCCCCCTGGGGGAGGGTCTGAACACTGAAGCTTTCTTT.

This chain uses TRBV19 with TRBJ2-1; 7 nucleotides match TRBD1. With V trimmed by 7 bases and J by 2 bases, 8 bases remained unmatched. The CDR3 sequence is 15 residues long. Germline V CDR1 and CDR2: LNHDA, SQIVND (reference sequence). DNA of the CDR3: TGTGCCAGTACTAGGAGACAGGGTACCTACAATGAGCAGTTCTTC. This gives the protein CASTRRQGTYNEQFF. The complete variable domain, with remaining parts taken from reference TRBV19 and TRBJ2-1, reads DGGITQSPKYLFRKEGQNVTLSCEQNLNHDAMYWYRQDPGQGLRLIYYSQIVNDFQKGDIAEGYSVSREKKESFPLTVTSAQKNPTAFYLCASTRRQGTYNEQFFGPGTRLTVL.

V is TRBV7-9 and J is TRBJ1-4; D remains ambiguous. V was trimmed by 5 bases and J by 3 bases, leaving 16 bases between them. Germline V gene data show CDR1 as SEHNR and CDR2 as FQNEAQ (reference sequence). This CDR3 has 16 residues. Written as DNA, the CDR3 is TGTGCCAGCAGCCAGACACGAGGGTCACCTAATGAAAAACTGTTTTTT. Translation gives CASSQTRGSPNEKLFF.

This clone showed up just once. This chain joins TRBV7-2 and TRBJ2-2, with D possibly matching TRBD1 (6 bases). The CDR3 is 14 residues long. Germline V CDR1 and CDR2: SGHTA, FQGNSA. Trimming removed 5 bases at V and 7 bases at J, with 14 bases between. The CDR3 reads CASSPQGLSGELFF. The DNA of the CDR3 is TGTGCCAGCAGCCCCCAGGGGCTGAGCGGGGAGCTGTTTTTT.

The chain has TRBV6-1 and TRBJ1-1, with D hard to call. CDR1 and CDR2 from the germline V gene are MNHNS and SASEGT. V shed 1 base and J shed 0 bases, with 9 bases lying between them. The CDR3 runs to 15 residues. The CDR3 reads CASSEEIDLNTEAFF. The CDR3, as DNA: TGTGCCAGCAGTGAAGAGATAGATTTGAACACTGAAGCTTTCTTT.

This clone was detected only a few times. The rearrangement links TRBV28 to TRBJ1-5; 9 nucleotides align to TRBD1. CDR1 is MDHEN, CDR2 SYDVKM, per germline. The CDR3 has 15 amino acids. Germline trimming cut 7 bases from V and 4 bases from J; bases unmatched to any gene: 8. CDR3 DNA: TGTGCCAGCACCCAACAGGGGGCCCTAAATCAGCCCCAGCATTTT. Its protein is CASTQQGALNQPQHF.